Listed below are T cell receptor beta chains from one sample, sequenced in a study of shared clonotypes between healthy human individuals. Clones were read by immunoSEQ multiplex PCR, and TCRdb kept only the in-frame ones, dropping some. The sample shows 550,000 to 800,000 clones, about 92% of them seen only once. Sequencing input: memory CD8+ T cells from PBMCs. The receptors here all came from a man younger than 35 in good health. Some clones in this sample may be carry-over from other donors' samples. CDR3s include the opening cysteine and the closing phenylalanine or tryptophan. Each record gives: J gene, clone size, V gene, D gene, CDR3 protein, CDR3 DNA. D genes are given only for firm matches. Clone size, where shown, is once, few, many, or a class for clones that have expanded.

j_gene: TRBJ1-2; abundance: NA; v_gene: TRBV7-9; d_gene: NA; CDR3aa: CASSFSSANYGYTF; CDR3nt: TGTGCCAGCAGCTTTTCGAGTGCTAACTATGGCTACACCTTC
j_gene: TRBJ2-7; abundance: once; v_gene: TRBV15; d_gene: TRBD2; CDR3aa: CATSRAPGRVLEQYF; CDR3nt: TGTGCCACCAGCAGAGCCCCGGGGAGGGTCCTCGAGCAGTACTTC
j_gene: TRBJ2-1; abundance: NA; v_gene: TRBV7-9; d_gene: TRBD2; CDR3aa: CASSLAAGGPNEQFF; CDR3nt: TGTGCCAGCAGCTTAGCGGCGGGAGGGCCAAATGAGCAGTTCTTC
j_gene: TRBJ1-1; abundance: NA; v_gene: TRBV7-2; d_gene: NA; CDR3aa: CASSPAGRVGTEAFF; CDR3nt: TGTGCCAGCAGCCCAGCGGGAAGGGTAGGCACTGAAGCTTTCTTT
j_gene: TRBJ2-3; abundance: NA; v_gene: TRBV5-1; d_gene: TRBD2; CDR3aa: CASSLEALAGEGDTQYF; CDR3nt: TGCGCCAGCAGCTTGGAAGCACTAGCGGGAGAGGGGGATACGCAGTATTTT
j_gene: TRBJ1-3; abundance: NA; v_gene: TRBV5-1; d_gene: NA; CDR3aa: CASSLNRDTTGNTIYF; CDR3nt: TGCGCCAGCAGCCTCAACCGGGACACCACTGGAAACACCATATATTTT
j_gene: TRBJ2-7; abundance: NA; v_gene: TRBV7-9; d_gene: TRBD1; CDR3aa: CASSATTGKSSYEQYF; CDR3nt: TGTGCCAGCAGCGCTACGACAGGGAAGAGCTCCTACGAGCAGTACTTC
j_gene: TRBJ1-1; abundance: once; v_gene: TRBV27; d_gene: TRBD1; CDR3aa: CASSLNFGQGAYTEAFF; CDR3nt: TGTGCCAGCAGTCTAAATTTCGGGCAGGGGGCTTACACTGAAGCTTTCTTT
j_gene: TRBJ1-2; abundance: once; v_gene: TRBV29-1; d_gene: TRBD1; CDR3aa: CSVEGQSYGYTF; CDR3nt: TGCAGCGTTGAGGGACAGTCCTATGGCTACACCTTC
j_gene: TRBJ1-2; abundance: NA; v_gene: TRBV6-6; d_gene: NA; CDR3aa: CASSYYLRGGYTF; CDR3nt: TGTGCCAGCAGTTACTATCTACGTGGGGGCTACACCTTC
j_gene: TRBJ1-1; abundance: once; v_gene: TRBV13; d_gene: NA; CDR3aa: CASSWAGNTEAFF; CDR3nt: TGTGCCAGCAGCTGGGCGGGTAACACTGAAGCTTTCTTT
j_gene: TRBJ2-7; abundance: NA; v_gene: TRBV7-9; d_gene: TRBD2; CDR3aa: CASSLAHVGTSVYEQYF; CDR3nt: TGTGCCAGCAGCTTAGCGCACGTGGGGACTAGTGTCTACGAGCAGTACTTC
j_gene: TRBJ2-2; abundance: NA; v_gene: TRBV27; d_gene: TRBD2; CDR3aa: CASSLGLAGVTGELFF; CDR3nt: TGTGCCAGCAGTTTGGGTCTAGCGGGAGTCACCGGGGAGCTGTTTTTT
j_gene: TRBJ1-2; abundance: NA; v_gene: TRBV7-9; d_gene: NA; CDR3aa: CASSPLIGATAGNYTF; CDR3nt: TGTGCCAGCAGCCCCCTTATAGGTGCGACGGCCGGGAACTACACCTTC
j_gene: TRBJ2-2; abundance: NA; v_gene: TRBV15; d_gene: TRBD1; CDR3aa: CATSVRGQGFPGELFF; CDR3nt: TGTGCCACCAGCGTAAGGGGACAGGGGTTCCCCGGGGAGCTGTTTTTT
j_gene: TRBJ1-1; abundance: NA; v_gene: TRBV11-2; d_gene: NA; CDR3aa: CASTWGGLSGTEAFF; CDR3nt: TGTGCCAGCACCTGGGGGGGTCTCTCTGGCACTGAAGCTTTCTTT
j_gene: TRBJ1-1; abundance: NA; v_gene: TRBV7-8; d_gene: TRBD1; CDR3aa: CASSLDARDRFEAFF; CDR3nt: TGTGCCAGCAGCTTAGATGCCCGGGACAGATTTGAAGCTTTCTTT
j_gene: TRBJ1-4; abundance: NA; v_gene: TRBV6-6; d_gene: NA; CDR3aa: CASTKGPSLGEKLFF; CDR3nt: TGTGCCAGCACCAAAGGACCGTCCTTGGGTGAAAAACTGTTTTTT
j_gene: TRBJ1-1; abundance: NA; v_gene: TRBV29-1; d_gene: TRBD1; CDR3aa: CSVRGFGTADTEAFF; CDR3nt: TGCAGCGTTAGGGGGTTTGGGACAGCTGACACTGAAGCTTTCTTT
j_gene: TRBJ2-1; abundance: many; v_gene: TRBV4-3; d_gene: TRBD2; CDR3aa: CASSQLAGDRGEQFF; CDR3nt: TGCGCCAGCAGTCAACTAGCGGGAGATAGGGGTGAGCAGTTCTTC
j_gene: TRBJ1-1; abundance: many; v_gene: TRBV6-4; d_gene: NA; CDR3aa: CASSDPRRDTEAFF; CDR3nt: TGTGCCAGCAGTGACCCCCGACGTGACACTGAAGCTTTCTTT
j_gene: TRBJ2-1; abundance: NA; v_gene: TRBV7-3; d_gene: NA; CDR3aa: CASSLGVSSYNEQFF; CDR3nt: TGTGCCAGCAGCTTAGGCGTGAGCTCCTACAATGAGCAGTTCTTC
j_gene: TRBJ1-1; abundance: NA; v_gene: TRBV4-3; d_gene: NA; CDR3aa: CASNTVHVGLDTEAFF; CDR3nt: TGCGCCAGCAACACTGTACACGTGGGATTGGACACTGAAGCTTTCTTT
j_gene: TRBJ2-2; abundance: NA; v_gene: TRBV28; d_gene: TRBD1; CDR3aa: CASRERQGNTGELFF; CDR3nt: TGTGCCAGCAGGGAAAGACAGGGTAACACCGGGGAGCTGTTTTTT
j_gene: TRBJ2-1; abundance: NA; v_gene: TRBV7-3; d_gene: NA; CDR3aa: CASSLNPQAISSYNEQFF; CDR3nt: TGTGCCAGCAGCTTAAACCCTCAGGCCATTAGCTCCTACAATGAGCAGTTCTTC
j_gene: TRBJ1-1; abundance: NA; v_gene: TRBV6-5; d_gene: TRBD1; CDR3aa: CASSYSQGVNTEAFF; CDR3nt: TGTGCCAGCAGTTACTCGCAGGGGGTGAACACTGAAGCTTTCTTT
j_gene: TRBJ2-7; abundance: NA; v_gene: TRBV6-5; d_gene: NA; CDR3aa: CASSYTGSYEQYF; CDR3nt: TGTGCCAGCAGTTACACCGGGAGCTACGAGCAGTACTTC
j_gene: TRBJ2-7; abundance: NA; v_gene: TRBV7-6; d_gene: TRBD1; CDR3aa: CASSLDPDRAESSYEQYF; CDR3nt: TGTGCCAGCAGCTTAGACCCCGACAGGGCGGAAAGCTCCTACGAGCAGTACTTC
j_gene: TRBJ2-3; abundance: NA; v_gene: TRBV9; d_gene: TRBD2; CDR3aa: CASSAPGLAVRTDTQYF; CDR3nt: TGTGCCAGCAGCGCCCCTGGACTAGCGGTACGCACAGATACGCAGTATTTT
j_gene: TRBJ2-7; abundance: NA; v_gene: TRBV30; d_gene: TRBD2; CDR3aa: CAWRTGPTRASGYEQYF; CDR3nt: TGTGCCTGGAGGACCGGCCCAACCCGGGCTAGCGGATACGAGCAGTACTTC
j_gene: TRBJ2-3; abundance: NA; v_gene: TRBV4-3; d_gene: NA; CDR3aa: CASSQLTGSETDTQYF; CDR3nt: TGCGCCAGCAGCCAACTAACAGGGTCCGAGACAGATACGCAGTATTTT
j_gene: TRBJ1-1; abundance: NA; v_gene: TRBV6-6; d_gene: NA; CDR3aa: CASSRATNTEAFF; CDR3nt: TGTGCCAGCAGCAGGGCAACGAACACTGAAGCTTTCTTT
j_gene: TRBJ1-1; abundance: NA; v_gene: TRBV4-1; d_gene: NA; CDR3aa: CASSEHSTGNTEAFF; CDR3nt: TGCGCCAGCAGCGAACATTCGACAGGGAACACTGAAGCTTTCTTT
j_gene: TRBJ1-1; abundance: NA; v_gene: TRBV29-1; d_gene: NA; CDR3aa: CSVDGGGTEAFF; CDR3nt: TGCAGCGTTGACGGGGGGGGCACTGAAGCTTTCTTT
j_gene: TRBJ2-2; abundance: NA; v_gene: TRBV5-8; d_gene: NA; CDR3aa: CASSLGTNTGELFF; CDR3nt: TGTGCCAGCAGCTTGGGGACGAACACCGGGGAGCTGTTTTTT
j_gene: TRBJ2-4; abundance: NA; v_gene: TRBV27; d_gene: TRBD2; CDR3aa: CASSSIAGGPNIQYF; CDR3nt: TGTGCCAGCAGTTCTATAGCGGGAGGGCCTAACATTCAGTACTTC
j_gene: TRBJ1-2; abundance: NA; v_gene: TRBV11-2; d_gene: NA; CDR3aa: CASSLVGGENYGYTF; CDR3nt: TGTGCCAGCAGCTTAGTTGGAGGGGAGAACTATGGCTACACCTTC
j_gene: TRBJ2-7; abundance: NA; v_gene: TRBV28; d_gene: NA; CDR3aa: CASSSQTRVNEQYF; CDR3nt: TGTGCCAGCAGTTCTCAGACCCGCGTCAACGAGCAGTACTTC
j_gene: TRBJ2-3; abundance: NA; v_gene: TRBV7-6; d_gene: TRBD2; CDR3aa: CASSLVRGLAGEFTDTQYF; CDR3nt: TGTGCCAGCAGCTTAGTGAGGGGACTAGCGGGAGAGTTCACAGATACGCAGTATTTT
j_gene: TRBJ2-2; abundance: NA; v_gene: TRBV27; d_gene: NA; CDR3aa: CASSPRLGRTGELFF; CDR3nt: TGTGCCAGCAGTCCACGACTAGGGCGGACGGGGGAGCTGTTTTTT
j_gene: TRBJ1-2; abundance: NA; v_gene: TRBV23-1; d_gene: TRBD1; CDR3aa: CASSQSRDRGGYTF; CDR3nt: TGCGCCAGCAGTCAATCGAGGGACAGGGGAGGCTACACCTTC
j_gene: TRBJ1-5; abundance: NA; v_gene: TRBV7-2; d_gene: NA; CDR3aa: CASSLGGDNQPQHF; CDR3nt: TGTGCCAGCAGCTTGGGGGGAGACAATCAGCCCCAGCATTTT
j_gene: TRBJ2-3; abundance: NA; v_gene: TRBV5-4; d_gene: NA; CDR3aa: CASSQGDTQYF; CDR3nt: TGTGCCAGCAGCCAGGGAGATACGCAGTATTTT
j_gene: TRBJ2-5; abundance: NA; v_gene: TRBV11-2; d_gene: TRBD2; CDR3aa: CASSSPTSGQETQYF; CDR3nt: TGTGCCAGCAGCTCCCCTACTAGCGGACAAGAGACCCAGTACTTC
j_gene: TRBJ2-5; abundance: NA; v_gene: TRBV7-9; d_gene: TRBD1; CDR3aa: CASSRGQGQETQYF; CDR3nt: TGTGCCAGCAGCCGAGGACAGGGGCAAGAGACCCAGTACTTC
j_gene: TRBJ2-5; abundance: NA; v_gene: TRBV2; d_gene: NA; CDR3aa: CASIQGLSETQYF; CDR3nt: TGTGCCAGCATTCAGGGGCTATCGGAGACCCAGTACTTC
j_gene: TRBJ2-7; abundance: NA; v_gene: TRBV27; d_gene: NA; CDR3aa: CASTTGAGDTYEQYF; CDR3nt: TGTGCCAGCACGACGGGGGCGGGGGACACCTACGAGCAGTACTTC
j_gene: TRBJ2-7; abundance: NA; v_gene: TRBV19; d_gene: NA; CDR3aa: CASSAYGTRRTYEQYF; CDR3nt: TGTGCCAGTAGTGCATACGGGACTCGACGGACCTACGAGCAGTACTTC
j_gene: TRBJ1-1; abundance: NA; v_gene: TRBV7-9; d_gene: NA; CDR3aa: CASSYPNTEAFF; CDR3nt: TGTGCCAGCAGCTACCCAAACACTGAAGCTTTCTTT
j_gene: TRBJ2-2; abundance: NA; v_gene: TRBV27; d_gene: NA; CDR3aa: CASSLLNTGELFF; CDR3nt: TGTGCCAGCAGTCTACTCAACACCGGGGAGCTGTTTTTT
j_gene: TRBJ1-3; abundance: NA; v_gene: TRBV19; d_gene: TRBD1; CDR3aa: CASSPLQTGVVTIYF; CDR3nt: TGTGCCAGTAGTCCACTCCAGACAGGGGTGGTCACCATATATTTT